This TCR beta chain is from a study of shared clonotypes between healthy human individuals. Findings of the study overall: Among four donors, roughly 5% of naive CD4 clonotypes were found in common.

Every subset had its genomic DNA shared out evenly among several immunoSEQ plates. Sequencing used immunoSEQ multiplex PCR; TCRdb keeps in-frame clones, though not all of them. In the table there are hundreds of thousands of clones, 72% of which are singletons. As for this clone: Its cognate antigen is unknown.

It was into CD45RA+ naive and CD45RA-negative memory subsets that the CD4+ cells were split. V lost 3 bases, J lost 1 base, and 2 bases stayed unmatched. The CDR3 has 17 amino acids. Looked up from germline, CDR1 is SNHLY and CDR2 is FYNNEI. This receptor was obtained from a woman in her thirties in good health. The sample consisted of memory CD4+ T cells sorted from blood. The subset denotes: CD45RA-negative fraction. This chain joins TRBV2 and TRBJ2-5; 16 bases match TRBD2. CDR3 region: CASSEGLAGGPQETQYF. CDR3 nucleotide sequence: TGTGCCAGCAGTGAGGGACTAGCGGGAGGGCCCCAAGAGACCCAGTACTTC. Combining the CDR3 with reference TRBV2 and TRBJ2-5 gives the whole variable domain EPEVTQTPSHQVTQMGQEVILRCVPISNHLYFYWYRQILGQKVEFLVSFYNNEISEKSEIFDDQFSVERPDGSNFTLKIRSTKLEDSAMYFCASSEGLAGGPQETQYFGPGTRLLVL.